This entry describes one T cell receptor beta chain. No antigen is known for it. Individuals having autoimmune disease history or systemic immunosuppression were not enrolled. The data were produced by immunoSEQ multiplex PCR, yet TCRdb's version contains in-frame clones alone and is incomplete. The sample holds tens of thousands of clones, around 87% seen once. The data belong to a study of OX40 agonist ivuxolimab in advanced cancers. Background on the study: The drug used for patients, ivuxolimab, was an agonistic anti-OX40 (CD134) antibody.

Study-wide points: More expanded clones were seen, on average, in CD8+ T cells than in CD4+.

The CDR3 loop spans 12 amino acids. V shed 4 bases and J shed 6 bases, with 9 bases lying between them. The germline V gene encodes CDR1 MGHDK and CDR2 SYGVNS. The chain has TRBV25-1 and TRBJ1-1; no definite D call. The receptor's source is an adult with an advanced solid tumor such as melanoma, head and neck, liver or kidney cancer. Sequenced here: CD4+ or CD8+ T cells sorted from blood, sampled in a trial of the OX40 agonist ivuxolimab. The CDR3 region is CASSVGEAEAFF. In DNA form, the CDR3 reads TGTGCCAGCAGTGTTGGCGAGGCTGAAGCTTTCTTT.